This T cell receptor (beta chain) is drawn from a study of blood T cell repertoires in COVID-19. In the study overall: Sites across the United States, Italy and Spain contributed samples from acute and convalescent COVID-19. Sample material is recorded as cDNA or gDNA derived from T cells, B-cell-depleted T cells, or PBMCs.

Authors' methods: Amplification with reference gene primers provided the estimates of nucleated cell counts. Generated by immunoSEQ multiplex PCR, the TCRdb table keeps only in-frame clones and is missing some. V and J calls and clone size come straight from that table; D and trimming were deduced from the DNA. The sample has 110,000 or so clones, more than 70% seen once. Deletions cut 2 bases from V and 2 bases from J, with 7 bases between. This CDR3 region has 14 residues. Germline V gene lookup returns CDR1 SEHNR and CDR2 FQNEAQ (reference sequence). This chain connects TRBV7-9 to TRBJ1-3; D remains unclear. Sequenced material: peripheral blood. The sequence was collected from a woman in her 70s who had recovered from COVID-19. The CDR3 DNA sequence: TGTGCCAGCAGCTTACCGGGTCCTGGAAACACCATATATTTT. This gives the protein CASSLPGPGNTIYF.